Each of the 27 T cell receptor beta chains below was sequenced from the same sample in a study of CD4 T cells in relation to SARS-CoV-2 and coronaviruses. These receptors have no identified antigens. The unexposed donors gave CD4+ T cells in about 2011-2018, prior to COVID-19. The cells were cultured for around ten days before CD4+ T cells were isolated. Only in-frame clones appear in the TCRdb table, and some are missing; sequencing was by immunoSEQ multiplex PCR. The sample consists of some 25,000 clones, roughly 80% of them appearing once. Input material: CD4+ T cells from PBMCs, cultured in vitro. Source of these receptors: a human donor in good health.

V is TRBV29-1 and J is TRBJ2-5, with D tentatively TRBD1 (6 bases). From germline, CDR1 is SQVTM and CDR2 ANQGSEA. Trimming removed 4 bases from V and 1 base from J, with 13 bases in between. There are 14 residues in the CDR3. In DNA, the CDR3 is TGCAGCGTTGGGGAAGGGGGAACCCAAGAGACCCAGTACTTC. Protein product: CSVGEGGTQETQYF.

The chain combines TRBV24-1 with TRBJ1-2; no clear D. Trimming stripped 4 bases from V and 7 bases from J, with 9 bases between. From germline, CDR1 is KGHDR and CDR2 SFDVKD. This CDR3 has 12 amino acids. The CDR3 region has the DNA TGTGCCACCAGTGACCCAATAATTGGCTACACCTTC. Its protein product is CATSDPIIGYTF.

The chain has TRBV13 and TRBJ1-2; 10 bases are a match to TRBD1. The CDR3 has 15 residues. The germline V gene has CDR1 PRHDT and CDR2 FYEKMQ (reference sequence). Germline trimming cut 0 bases from V and 6 bases from J; bases unmatched to any gene: 4. CDR3 sequence reads: CASSLGRDRGNGYTF. CDR3 coding DNA: TGTGCCAGCAGCTTAGGCCGGGACAGGGGTAATGGCTACACCTTC.

This chain connects TRBV19 to TRBJ2-7, with unresolved D. The V end lost 5 bases, the J end lost 4 bases, and 18 bases lay between the germline ends. Germline V gene sequence: CDR1 LNHDA, CDR2 SQIVND (reference sequence). The CDR3 covers 15 residues. The DNA of the CDR3 is TGTGCCAGTAGTGAGGCTCGTCAGTCAATATACGAGCAGTACTTC. It codes for CASSEARQSIYEQYF. Variable domain in full (rest from reference TRBV19 and TRBJ2-7): DGGITQSPKYLFRKEGQNVTLSCEQNLNHDAMYWYRQDPGQGLRLIYYSQIVNDFQKGDIAEGYSVSREKKESFPLTVTSAQKNPTAFYLCASSEARQSIYEQYFGPGTRLTVT.

This chain links TRBV5-5 with TRBJ2-1, with TRBD2 matching over 10 bases. The V gene's germline CDR1 is SGHKS and CDR2 YYEKEE (reference sequence). V lost 8 bases and J lost 7; bases outside the gene matches: 12. The length of the CDR3 is 15 residues. CDR3: CASKTVLAGSNEQFF. The CDR3 DNA follows: TGTGCCAGTAAGACTGTACTAGCGGGGAGTAATGAGCAGTTCTTC.

This chain uses TRBV7-2 with TRBJ1-5, with TRBD1 matching 7 bases. V lost 5 bases to trimming and J lost 5 bases; unmatched junction nucleotides: 3. Looked up from germline, CDR1 is SGHTA and CDR2 is FQGNSA. The CDR3 is made up of 13 amino acids. The CDR3, as DNA: TGTGCCAGCAGCCTAGGACAGGATCAGCCCCAGCATTTT. Protein sequence: CASSLGQDQPQHF.

The chain uses TRBV7-2 and TRBJ2-3; D is unclear. Germline-derived CDR1 and CDR2 are SGHTA and FQGNSA. V lost 2 bases, J lost 11 bases, and 17 bases lay in between. The CDR3 is 14 residues long. In DNA form, the CDR3 reads TGTGCCAGCAGCTTATCACACGCCTCACTGGGGCAGTATTTT. Its translation is CASSLSHASLGQYF. Full variable domain (remainder filled in from reference TRBV7-2 and TRBJ2-3): GAGVSQSPSNKVTEKGKDVELRCDPISGHTALYWYRQSLGQGLEFLIYFQGNSAPDKSGLPSDRFSAERTGGSVSTLTIQRTQQEDSAVYLCASSLSHASLGQYFGPGTRLTVL.

The V gene is TRBV5-1, the J gene TRBJ2-5, with D maybe TRBD2 (6 bases). The CDR3 is 15 amino acids. The germline V gene has CDR1 SGHRS and CDR2 YFSETQ. Trimming left V 0 bases short and J 5 bases short, with 14 bases between. CDR3 protein: CASSLGSGDGETQYF. CDR3 sequence (DNA): TGCGCCAGCAGCTTGGGGTCGGGGGACGGGGAGACCCAGTACTTC.

This clone was recorded a few times. This sequence joins TRBV18 and TRBJ1-6; TRBD1 agrees at 8 bases. This CDR3 region has 18 residues. The germline gives CDR1 KGHSH, CDR2 LQKENI. V lost 0 bases, J lost 2 bases, and 6 bases stayed unmatched. The DNA for the CDR3 is TGTGCCAGCTCACCACCGACTGGACAGGGCCCCTATAATTCACCCCTCCACTTT. This sequence encodes CASSPPTGQGPYNSPLHF. The full variable domain, with the rest looked up from reference TRBV18 and TRBJ1-6, is NAGVMQNPRHLVRRRGQEARLRCSPMKGHSHVYWYRQLPEEGLKFMVYLQKENIIDESGMPKERFSAEFPKEGPSILRIQQVVRGDSAAYFCASSPPTGQGPYNSPLHFGNGTRLTVT.

The gene calls are TRBV10-3 and TRBJ1-2; 9 nucleotides agree with TRBD1. The CDR3 sequence is 15 residues long. Trimming at V came to 4 bases and at J to 3 bases, leaving 6 bases not matched to a gene. Germline CDR1 is ENHRY and CDR2 is SYGVKD. CDR3 sequence (DNA): TGTGCCATCAGTGGTTTGGACAGGGGCGACTATGGCTACACCTTC. Residues: CAISGLDRGDYGYTF.

The chain uses TRBV6-5 and TRBJ2-3, with D maybe TRBD1 (5 bases). Trimming left V 6 bases short and J 6 bases short, with 7 bases between. The CDR3 contains 11 residues. CDR1 is MNHEY and CDR2 is SVGAGI in the germline V gene. CDR3 residues: CASRNRDTQYF. In DNA form, the CDR3 reads TGTGCCAGCAGAAACAGGGATACGCAGTATTTT.

This clone was observed a single time. This rearrangement joins TRBV7-9 to TRBJ2-1; TRBD2 matches 8 bases. The CDR3 covers 14 residues. CDR1 and CDR2 (germline): SEHNR, FQNEAQ (reference sequence). V trimming: 1 base; J trimming: 10 bases; junction bases outside the gene matches: 6. CDR3 amino acids: CASSLDGGAWEQFF. CDR3 in DNA: TGTGCCAGCAGCTTAGACGGGGGGGCCTGGGAGCAGTTCTTC.

This clone was picked up a small number of times. V usage is TRBV6-2 or TRBV6-3 and J usage is TRBJ1-5; D unresolved. Deletions cut 6 bases from V and 6 bases from J, with 18 bases between. The germline V gene has CDR1 MNHEY and CDR2 SVGEGT. The CDR3 has 15 amino acids. The CDR3 loop reads CASSPFEGGSQPQHF. CDR3 in DNA: TGTGCCAGCAGCCCGTTCGAGGGCGGGAGTCAGCCCCAGCATTTT.

In DNA, the CDR3 is TGTGCCAGCAGAAAAACAGGGAAAGAGACCCAGTACTTC. Protein: CASRKTGKETQYF. V usage is TRBV6-5 and J usage is TRBJ2-5, with D maybe TRBD1 (6 bases). The V and J ends lost 6 bases and 3 bases respectively, with 11 bases between them. The CDR3 has 13 residues. Germline V lookup: CDR1 MNHEY, CDR2 SVGAGI.

This chain connects TRBV19 to TRBJ2-1; D is tentatively TRBD1 or TRBD2 (5 bases each). V lost 3 bases, J lost 5 bases, and 14 bases lay in between. CDR3 length equals 15 residues. The germline gives CDR1 LNHDA, CDR2 SQIVND (reference sequence). CDR3 bases: TGTGCCAGTAGTATCTCTTCGGGACCCCACAATGAGCAGTTCTTC. This codes for CASSISSGPHNEQFF.

The chain employs TRBV2 and TRBJ2-2, with D possibly being TRBD1 (8 bases). From germline, CDR1 is SNHLY and CDR2 FYNNEI. V gave up 5 bases and J gave up 1 base, with 11 bases separating them. The CDR3 covers 15 residues. The CDR3 here is CASSYRGGNTGELFF. The CDR3 coding sequence is TGTGCCAGCAGTTACAGGGGGGGGAACACCGGGGAGCTGTTTTTT.

The chain is built from TRBV4-2 and TRBJ1-5; the D is unclear. Germline V gives CDR1 LGHNA, CDR2 YNFKEQ. V shed 1 base and J shed 1 base, with 8 bases lying between them. CDR3 length equals 15 residues. The CDR3 region has the DNA TGTGCCAGCAGCCAAGGGGAAGGGAGCAATCAGCCCCAGCATTTT. Protein sequence: CASSQGEGSNQPQHF.

The J gene is TRBJ2-1, the V gene TRBV30; tentative D call: TRBD1 (6 bases). Trimming cost V 4 bases and J 4 bases, with 17 bases left between them. CDR1 and CDR2 from the germline V gene are GTSNPN and SVGIG (reference sequence). The CDR3 is 15 amino acids. CDR3 in DNA: TGTGCCTGGAAAAGTCCCGGGACACCTTACAATGAGCAGTTCTTC. Amino acid sequence: CAWKSPGTPYNEQFF.

The V and J genes are TRBV5-4 and TRBJ1-5, with D unclear. Germline V gene sequence: CDR1 SGHNT, CDR2 YYREEE (reference sequence). V lost 0 bases, J lost 1 base, and 2 bases lay in between. CDR3 length: 13 residues. The CDR3 protein is CASSLDSNQPQHF. In DNA form, the CDR3 reads TGTGCCAGCAGCTTGGACAGCAATCAGCCCCAGCATTTT.

The V gene is TRBV18, the J gene TRBJ2-7; TRBD1 is a possible D gene (6 bases). V was clipped by 5 bases and J by 5 bases, with 19 bases between them. CDR1 and CDR2 from the germline V gene are KGHSH and LQKENI. This CDR3 has 15 amino acids. CDR3 loop: CASSSPTGPINEQYF. The CDR3 coding sequence is TGTGCCAGCTCATCGCCGACAGGTCCTATAAACGAGCAGTACTTC.

The sample holds a few counts of this clone. The chain links TRBV30 to TRBJ1-1; D may be TRBD1 (5 bases). The length of the CDR3 is 16 residues. Germline-derived CDR1 and CDR2 are GTSNPN and SVGIG (reference sequence). With 3 bases removed from V and 0 bases from J, the gap between germline ends came to 17 bases. CDR3 sequence (DNA): TGTGCCTGGAGCAAAGGGCAGGGCAGAATGAACACTGAAGCTTTCTTT. It translates to CAWSKGQGRMNTEAFF.

V and J are TRBV4-1 and TRBJ2-7; the D is unclear. V shed 1 base and J shed 0 bases, with 7 bases lying between them. The CDR3 has 14 amino acids. Germline V lookup: CDR1 MGHRA, CDR2 YSYEKL. CDR3 DNA sequence: TGCGCCAGCAGCCAAGTCGCCAGCTCCTACGAGCAGTACTTC. Protein: CASSQVASSYEQYF.

The rearrangement uses TRBV5-4 and TRBJ1-1; no clear D. Germline CDR1 and CDR2: SGHNT and YYREEE (reference sequence). V was clipped by 0 bases and J by 3 bases, with 12 bases between them. This CDR3 is built from 15 residues. For the CDR3, the DNA is TGTGCCAGCAGCTTGGACCCCCGGGAGGACACTGAAGCTTTCTTT. Its protein is CASSLDPREDTEAFF.

In DNA, the CDR3 is TGTGCCAGCAGTTCGGGACTAGCGGGAGGAGAGCAGTACTTC. This sequence encodes CASSSGLAGGEQYF. The genes are TRBV27 and TRBJ2-7; TRBD2 matches 15 bases. The V segment lost 4 bases and the J segment 7 bases; nucleotides outside the gene matches: 2. CDR3 length: 14 amino acids. The germline CDR1 and CDR2 sequences are MNHEY and SMNVEV (reference sequence).

The chain is built from TRBV6-2 or TRBV6-3 and TRBJ2-1; perhaps TRBD1 as D (6 bases). The CDR3 runs 11 residues. Germline V gene lookup returns CDR1 MNHEY and CDR2 SVGEGT. V dropped 6 bases and J dropped 13 bases, with 13 bases sitting between them. The CDR3 sequence: CASSQGHGQFF. The DNA of the CDR3 is TGTGCCAGCAGCCAGGGACACGGACAGTTCTTC.

This clone was recorded a few times. The rearrangement uses TRBV4-3 and TRBJ1-3, with D unresolved. In germline, CDR1 is LGHNA, CDR2 YSLEER. CDR3 length: 18 residues. The V gene lost 1 base and the J gene lost 0 bases, with 16 bases spanning the gap. CDR3 amino acids: CASSQGVGRQSSGNTIYF. CDR3 coding DNA: TGCGCCAGCAGCCAAGGGGTGGGCAGGCAAAGCTCTGGAAACACCATATATTTT.

The rearrangement uses TRBV10-3 and TRBJ1-5; 7 nucleotides match TRBD1. The ends lost 2 bases at V and 5 bases at J; junction bases unmatched: 6. CDR1 and CDR2 from the germline V gene are ENHRY and SYGVKD. CDR3 size: 15 residues. CDR3 residues: CAISEGQDSDQPQHF. CDR3 bases: TGTGCCATCAGTGAGGGACAGGACAGCGATCAGCCCCAGCATTTT.